This TCR beta chain comes out of a study of memory CD4+ T cells and cytomegalovirus serostatus. The CDR3 is 14 amino acids. V shed 6 bases and J shed 0 bases, with 11 bases lying between them. Germline V CDR1 and CDR2: WSHSY, SAAADI. Repertoires were generated with immunoSEQ multiplex PCR, while TCRdb's copy carries only in-frame clones and drops some. The table has 40,000 to 45,000 clones, 76% seen once. Single viable CD3+CD4+CD8-CD45RO+ cells were sorted as the memory CD4+ T cells. Input material: memory CD4+ T cells from blood. The sequence was obtained from an adult in good health and CMV-seronegative. The chain links TRBV10-2 to TRBJ2-5; possible D gene TRBD2, 5 bases. The CDR3 nucleotides are TGCGCCAGCAGCCCGTCGGGGTACCAAGAGACCCAGTACTTC. Its translation: CASSPSGYQETQYF.